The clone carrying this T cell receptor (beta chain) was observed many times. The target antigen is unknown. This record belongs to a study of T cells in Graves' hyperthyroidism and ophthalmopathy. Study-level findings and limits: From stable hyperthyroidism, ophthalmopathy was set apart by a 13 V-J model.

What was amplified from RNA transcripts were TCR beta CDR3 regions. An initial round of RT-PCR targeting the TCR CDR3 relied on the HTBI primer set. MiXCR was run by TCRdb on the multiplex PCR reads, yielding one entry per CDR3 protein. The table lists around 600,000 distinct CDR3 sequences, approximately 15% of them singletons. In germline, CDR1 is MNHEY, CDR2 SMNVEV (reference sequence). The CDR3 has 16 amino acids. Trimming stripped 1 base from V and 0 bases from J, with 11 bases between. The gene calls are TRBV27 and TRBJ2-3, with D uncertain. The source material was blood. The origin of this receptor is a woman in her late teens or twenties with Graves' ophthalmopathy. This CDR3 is CASSLFSELSTDTQYF. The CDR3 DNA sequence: TGTGCCAGCAGTTTATTTAGTGAATTGAGCACAGATACGCAGTATTTT.